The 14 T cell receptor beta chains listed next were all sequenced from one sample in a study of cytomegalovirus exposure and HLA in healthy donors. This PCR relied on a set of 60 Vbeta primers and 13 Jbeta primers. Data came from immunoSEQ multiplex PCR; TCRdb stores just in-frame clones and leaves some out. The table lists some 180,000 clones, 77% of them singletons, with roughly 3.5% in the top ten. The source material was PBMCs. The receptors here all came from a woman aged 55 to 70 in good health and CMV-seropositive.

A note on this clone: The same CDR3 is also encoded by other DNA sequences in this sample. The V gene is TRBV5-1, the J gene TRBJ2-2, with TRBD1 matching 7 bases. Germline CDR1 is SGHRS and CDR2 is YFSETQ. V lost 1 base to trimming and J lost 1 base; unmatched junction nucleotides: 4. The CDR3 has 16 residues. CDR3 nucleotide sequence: TGCGCCAGCAGCTTGCCGGGACAGAGGAACACCGGGGAGCTGTTTTTT. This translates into CASSLPGQRNTGELFF.

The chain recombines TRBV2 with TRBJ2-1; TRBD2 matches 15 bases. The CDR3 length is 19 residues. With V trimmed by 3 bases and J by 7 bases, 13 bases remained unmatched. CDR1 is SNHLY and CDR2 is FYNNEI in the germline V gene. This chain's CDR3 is CASSDLGTSGRKGKNEQFF. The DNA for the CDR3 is TGTGCCAGCAGTGACCTGGGGACTAGCGGGAGGAAAGGGAAGAATGAGCAGTTCTTC. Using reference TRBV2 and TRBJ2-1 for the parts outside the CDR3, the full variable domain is EPEVTQTPSHQVTQMGQEVILRCVPISNHLYFYWYRQILGQKVEFLVSFYNNEISEKSEIFDDQFSVERPDGSNFTLKIRSTKLEDSAMYFCASSDLGTSGRKGKNEQFFGPGTRLTVL.

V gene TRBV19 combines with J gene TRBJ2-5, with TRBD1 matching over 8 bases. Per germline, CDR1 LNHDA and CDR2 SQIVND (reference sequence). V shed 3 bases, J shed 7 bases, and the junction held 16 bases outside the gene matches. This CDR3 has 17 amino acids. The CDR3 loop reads CASSMIPGGAGKGTQYF. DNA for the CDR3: TGTGCCAGTAGTATGATCCCAGGGGGCGCCGGTAAAGGGACCCAGTACTTC.

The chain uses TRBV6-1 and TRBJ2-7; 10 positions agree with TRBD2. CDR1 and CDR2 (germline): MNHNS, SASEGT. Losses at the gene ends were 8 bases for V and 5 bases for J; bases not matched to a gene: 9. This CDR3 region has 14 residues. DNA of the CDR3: TGTGCCAGCGGCGAGAGCGGGAGGGGGAACGAGCAGTACTTC. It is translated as CASGESGRGNEQYF.

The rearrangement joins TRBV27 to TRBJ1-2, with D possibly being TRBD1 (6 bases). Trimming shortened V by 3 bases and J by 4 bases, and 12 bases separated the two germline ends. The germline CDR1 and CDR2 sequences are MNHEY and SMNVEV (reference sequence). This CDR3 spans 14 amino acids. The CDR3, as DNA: TGTGCCAGCAGTTTCGGGACAATCCCCTATGGCTACACCTTC. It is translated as CASSFGTIPYGYTF.

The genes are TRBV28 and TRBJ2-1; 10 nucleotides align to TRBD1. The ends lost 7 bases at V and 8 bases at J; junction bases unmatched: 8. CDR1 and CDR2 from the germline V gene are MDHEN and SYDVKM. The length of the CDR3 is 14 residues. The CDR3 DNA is TGTGCCAGCAATCTCCGGGACAGGGGCCATGAGCAGTTCTTC. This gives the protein CASNLRDRGHEQFF.

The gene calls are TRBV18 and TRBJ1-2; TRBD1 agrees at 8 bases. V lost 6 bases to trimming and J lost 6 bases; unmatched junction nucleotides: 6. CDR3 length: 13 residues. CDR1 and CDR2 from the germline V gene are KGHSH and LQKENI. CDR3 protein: CASSRPGGDGYTF. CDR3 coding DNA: TGTGCCAGCTCCCGACCAGGGGGCGATGGCTACACCTTC. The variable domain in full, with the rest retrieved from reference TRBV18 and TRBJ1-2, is NAGVMQNPRHLVRRRGQEARLRCSPMKGHSHVYWYRQLPEEGLKFMVYLQKENIIDESGMPKERFSAEFPKEGPSILRIQQVVRGDSAAYFCASSRPGGDGYTFGSGTRLTVV.

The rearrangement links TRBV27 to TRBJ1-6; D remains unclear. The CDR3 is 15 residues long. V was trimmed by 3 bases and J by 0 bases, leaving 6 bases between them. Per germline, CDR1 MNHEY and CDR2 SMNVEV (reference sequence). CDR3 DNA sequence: TGTGCCAGCAGTTTTTCCAGCTCCTATAATTCACCCCTCCACTTT. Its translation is CASSFSSSYNSPLHF.

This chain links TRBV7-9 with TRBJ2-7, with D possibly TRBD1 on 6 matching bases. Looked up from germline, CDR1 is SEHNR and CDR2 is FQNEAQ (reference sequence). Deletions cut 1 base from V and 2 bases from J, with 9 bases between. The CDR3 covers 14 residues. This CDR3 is CASSLGRDTYEQYF. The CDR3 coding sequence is TGTGCCAGCAGCTTAGGACGGGACACCTACGAGCAGTACTTC.

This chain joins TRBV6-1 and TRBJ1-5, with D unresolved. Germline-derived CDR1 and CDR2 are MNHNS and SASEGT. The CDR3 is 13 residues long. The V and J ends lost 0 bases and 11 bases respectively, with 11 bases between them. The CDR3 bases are TGTGCCAGCAGTGAAGCCTTCGACACGGCCCAGCATTTT. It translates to CASSEAFDTAQHF.

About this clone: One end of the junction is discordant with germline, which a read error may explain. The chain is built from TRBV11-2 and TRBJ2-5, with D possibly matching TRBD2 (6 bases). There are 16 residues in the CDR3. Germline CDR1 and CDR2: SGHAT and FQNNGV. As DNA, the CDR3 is TGTGCCAGCAGCCTAGAACTTTGGGGGGAGGAAGGGTCCCAGTACTTC. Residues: CASSLELWGEEGSQYF.

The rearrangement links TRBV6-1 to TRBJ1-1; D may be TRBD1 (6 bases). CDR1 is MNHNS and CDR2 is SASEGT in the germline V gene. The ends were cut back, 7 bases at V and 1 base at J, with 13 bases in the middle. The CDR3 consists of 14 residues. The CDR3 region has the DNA TGTGCCAGCATCGAAGGACAGTGGAACACTGAAGCTTTCTTT. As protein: CASIEGQWNTEAFF.

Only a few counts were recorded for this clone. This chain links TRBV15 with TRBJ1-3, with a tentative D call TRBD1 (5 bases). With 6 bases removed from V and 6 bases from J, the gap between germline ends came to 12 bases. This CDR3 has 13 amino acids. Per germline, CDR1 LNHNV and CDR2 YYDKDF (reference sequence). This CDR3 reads CATRLGGENTIYF. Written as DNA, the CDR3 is TGTGCCACCAGGCTCGGAGGGGAAAACACCATATATTTT.

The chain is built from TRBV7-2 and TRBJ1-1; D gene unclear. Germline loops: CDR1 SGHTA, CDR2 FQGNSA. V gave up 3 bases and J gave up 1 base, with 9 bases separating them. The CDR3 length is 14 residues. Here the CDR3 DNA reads TGTGCCAGCAGCTTCCTTACTTCGAACACTGAAGCTTTCTTT. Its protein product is CASSFLTSNTEAFF.